The 14 T cell receptor beta chains below were found in one sample sequenced in a study of OX40 agonist ivuxolimab in advanced cancers. Method: immunoSEQ multiplex PCR; TCRdb's copy keeps in-frame clones and lacks some. The table has nearly 80,000 clones, 84% seen once. The sample was CD4+ or CD8+ T cells sorted from blood, taken in a trial of the OX40 agonist ivuxolimab. The receptors derive from an adult with an advanced solid tumor such as melanoma, head and neck, liver or kidney cancer.

V gene TRBV15 combines with J gene TRBJ1-1, with D perhaps matching TRBD1 (5 bases). Trimming took off 5 bases at V and 11 bases at J, with 24 bases between the two ends. The CDR3 runs to 15 residues. CDR1 and CDR2 (germline): LNHNV, YYDKDF (reference sequence). The CDR3 sequence is CATSSPGATTRRAFF. Written as DNA, the CDR3 is TGTGCCACCAGCTCTCCTGGGGCTACGACGAGAAGGGCTTTCTTT.

A word on this clone: Germline is not matched at one junction end, which may reflect a read error. This same CDR3 is encoded by further DNA sequences in the sample. The chain uses TRBV7-9 and TRBJ1-3; D is perhaps TRBD1 (5 bases). CDR1 is SEHNR and CDR2 is FQNEAQ in the germline V gene (reference sequence). CDR3 length equals 15 residues. CDR3 coding DNA: TGCGCCAGCAGCCAACCGCAGGGATCTGGAAACACCATATATTTT. It encodes CASSQPQGSGNTIYF. Supplemented by reference TRBV7-9 and TRBJ1-3, the full variable domain reads DTGVSQNPRHKITKRGQNVTFRCDPISEHNRLYWYRQTLGQGPEFLTYFQNEAQLEKSRLLSDRFSAERPKGSFSTLEIQRTEQGDSAMYLCASSQPQGSGNTIYFGEGSWLTVV.

The V and J genes are TRBV5-1 and TRBJ2-2, with unresolved D. This CDR3 comprises 14 residues. In germline, CDR1 is SGHRS, CDR2 YFSETQ. V gave up 0 bases and J gave up 4 bases, with 7 bases separating them. For the CDR3, the DNA is TGCGCCAGCAGCTTGGTTCAGATCACCGGGGAGCTGTTTTTT. Translating gives CASSLVQITGELFF.

The chain couples TRBV7-8 to TRBJ1-4; 8 bases line up with TRBD1. Germline CDR1 and CDR2: SGHVS and FQNEAQ. Unmatched junction bases numbered 12, after V lost 2 bases and J lost 7 bases. The CDR3 totals 17 residues. This chain's CDR3 is CASSLKRFGQGREKLFF. The CDR3 nucleotides read TGTGCCAGCAGCTTAAAAAGGTTTGGACAGGGTCGTGAAAAACTGTTTTTT.

The chain uses TRBV29-1 and TRBJ2-1; 7 bases are a match to TRBD2. This CDR3 contains 17 residues. V trimming: 4 bases; J trimming: 0 bases; junction bases outside the gene matches: 12. Per the germline V gene, CDR1 is SQVTM and CDR2 is ANQGSEA. The CDR3 is CSVAPSYSGYSYNEQFF. DNA for the CDR3: TGCAGCGTTGCCCCCTCCTATAGCGGGTACTCCTACAATGAGCAGTTCTTC.

The chain employs TRBV28 and TRBJ1-1, with D possibly being TRBD1 (5 bases). The CDR3 is 15 amino acids. Germline lookup yields CDR1 MDHEN and CDR2 SYDVKM. Between the trimmed V and J ends, which lost 4 bases and 2 bases, there was a span of 14 bases. The CDR3: CASSWPSTDNTEAFF. CDR3 in DNA: TGTGCCAGCAGTTGGCCCTCGACAGATAACACTGAAGCTTTCTTT.

The rearrangement uses TRBV5-6 and TRBJ2-2; D might be TRBD2 (6 bases). CDR3 length: 16 amino acids. The germline CDR1 and CDR2 sequences are SGHDT and YYEEEE. Trimming took 4 bases from V and 3 from J, leaving 16 bases between them. The CDR3 is CASSPNTGSYTGELFF. The CDR3 coding sequence is TGTGCCAGCAGCCCGAACACCGGGAGCTACACCGGGGAGCTGTTTTTT.

This clone was recorded only once. The chain has TRBV9 and TRBJ1-2; 7 bases match TRBD1. Germline V gives CDR1 SGDLS, CDR2 YYNGEE. The trim removed 4 bases at V and 8 bases at J, leaving 11 bases unmatched. This CDR3 is 14 amino acids long. For the CDR3, the DNA is TGTGCCAGCAGCCTAAATGTACAGGGGTGGGGCTACACCTTC. Its protein is CASSLNVQGWGYTF.

This clone has only one observation. One end of the junction varies from germline; a read error may be responsible. The chain links TRBV7-8 to TRBJ2-3; 10 bases line up with TRBD2. This CDR3 contains 12 residues. CDR1 is SGHVS, CDR2 FQNEAQ, per germline. The CDR3 spells CASSSGGASGGF. As DNA, the CDR3 is TGTGCCAGCAGCTCCGGAGGGGCTAGCGGGGGATTT.

CDR3 nucleotides: TGTGCCAGCAGCCCCACGAGGGGCTCTGAAAAACTGTTTTTT. Its protein is CASSPTRGSEKLFF. V is TRBV5-4 and J is TRBJ1-4; tentative D call: TRBD1 (5 bases). The germline V and J ends were trimmed by 4 bases and 7 bases, with 14 bases remaining between them. Looked up from germline, CDR1 is SGHNT and CDR2 is YYREEE (reference sequence). CDR3 length: 14 residues.

The rearrangement uses TRBV5-1 and TRBJ2-2, with D perhaps matching TRBD2 (5 bases). V lost 0 bases to trimming and J lost 5 bases, with 11 bases between them. CDR3 length: 15 amino acids. CDR1 SGHRS and CDR2 YFSETQ come from the germline V gene. CDR3 in DNA: TGCGCCAGCAGCTTGGATCCAACGGGGACCGGGGAGCTGTTTTTT. The encoded protein is CASSLDPTGTGELFF. Using reference TRBV5-1 and TRBJ2-2 for the parts outside the CDR3, the full variable domain is KAGVTQTPRYLIKTRGQQVTLSCSPISGHRSVSWYQQTPGQGLQFLFEYFSETQRNKGNFPGRFSGRQFSNSRSEMNVSTLELGDSALYLCASSLDPTGTGELFFGEGSRLTVL.

Concerning this clone: Additional DNA sequences in this sample encode the identical CDR3. The CDR3 DNA follows: TGTGCCAGTAGTATCGGAACAGGGGGCAATCAGCCCCAGCATTTT. As protein: CASSIGTGGNQPQHF. The chain uses TRBV19 and TRBJ1-5; TRBD1 matches at 7 bases. Trimming removed 3 bases from V and 2 bases from J; junction bases left unmatched: 4. Germline V gives CDR1 LNHDA, CDR2 SQIVND (reference sequence). The CDR3 is 15 amino acids.

V gene TRBV27 combines with J gene TRBJ1-2; D might be TRBD1 (5 bases). Trimming pared 6 bases from V and 8 bases from J, leaving 13 bases between. Per the germline V gene, CDR1 is MNHEY and CDR2 is SMNVEV (reference sequence). This CDR3 comprises 12 residues. The DNA of the CDR3 is TGTGCCAGCAGGGGACCCCGAGGAGGCTACACCTTC. The encoded protein is CASRGPRGGYTF.

The rearrangement joins TRBV5-8 to TRBJ1-5; D is possibly TRBD1 (5 bases). The CDR3 has 14 amino acids. Germline V gene lookup returns CDR1 SGHTS and CDR2 YDEGEE. Trimming removed 0 bases at V and 4 bases at J, with 8 bases between. CDR3 sequence reads: CASSLEAGNQPQHF. The CDR3 nucleotides read TGTGCCAGCAGCTTGGAAGCAGGGAATCAGCCCCAGCATTTT.